The clone carrying this TCR beta chain was recorded once. Trimming took 7 bases from V and 6 from J, leaving 12 bases between them. The germline CDR1 and CDR2 sequences are MDHEN and SYDVKM. The CDR3 has 12 amino acids. The data belong to a study of cytomegalovirus exposure and HLA in healthy donors. This table comes from immunoSEQ multiplex PCR, and its TCRdb copy is limited to in-frame clones, with some not included. The sample comprises approximately 50,000 clones, just over 85% of which are singletons, and about 6.7% rests with the top ten. The material sequenced was PBMCs. The chain uses TRBV28 and TRBJ1-2, with unresolved D. The clonotype comes from a woman aged 30 to 39 in good health and CMV-seronegative. The CDR3 DNA reads as TGTGCCAGCACCCCGGACTTAGATGGCTACACCTTC. Translated, it gives CASTPDLDGYTF.